This T cell receptor beta chain was sequenced for a study of control samples from healthy donors and cancer patients. V lost 1 base, J lost 3 bases, and 10 bases lay in between. Germline V CDR1 and CDR2: MNHEY, SMNVEV (reference sequence). This CDR3 has 14 amino acids. Sequencing used immunoSEQ multiplex PCR; TCRdb keeps in-frame clones, though not all of them. Of about 160,000 clones listed, less than 95% were seen once; the top ten hold 12% to 15%. Input material: PBMCs. The chain is built from TRBV27 and TRBJ2-7, with D maybe TRBD1 (6 bases). The sequence came from a man in his sixties with colorectal cancer. CDR3 sequence: CASSLFGTFYEQYF. For the CDR3, the DNA is TGTGCCAGCAGTTTATTCGGGACATTCTACGAGCAGTACTTC.